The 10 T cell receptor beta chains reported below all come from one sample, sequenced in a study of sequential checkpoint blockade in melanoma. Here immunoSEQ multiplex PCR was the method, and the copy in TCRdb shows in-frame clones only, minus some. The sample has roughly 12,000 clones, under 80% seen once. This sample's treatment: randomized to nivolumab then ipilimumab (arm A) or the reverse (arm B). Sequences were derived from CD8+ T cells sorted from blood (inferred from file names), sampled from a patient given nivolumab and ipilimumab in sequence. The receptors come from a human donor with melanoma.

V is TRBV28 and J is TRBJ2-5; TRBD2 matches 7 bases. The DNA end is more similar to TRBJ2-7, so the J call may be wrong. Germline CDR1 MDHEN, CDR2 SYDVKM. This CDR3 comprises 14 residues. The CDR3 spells CASSSFLGRDEQYF. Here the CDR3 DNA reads TGTGCCAGCAGCTCTTTCTTAGGGAGGGACGAGCAGTACTTC.

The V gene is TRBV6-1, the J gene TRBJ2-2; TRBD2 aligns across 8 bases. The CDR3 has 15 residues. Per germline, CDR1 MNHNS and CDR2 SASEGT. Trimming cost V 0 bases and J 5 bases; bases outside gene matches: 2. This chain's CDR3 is CASSEAGRGTGELFF. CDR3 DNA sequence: TGTGCCAGCAGTGAAGCCGGGAGGGGTACCGGGGAGCTGTTTTTT.

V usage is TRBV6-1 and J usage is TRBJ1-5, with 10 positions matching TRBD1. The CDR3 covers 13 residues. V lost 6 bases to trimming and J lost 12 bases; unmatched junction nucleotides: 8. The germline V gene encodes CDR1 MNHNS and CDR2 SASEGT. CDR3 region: CASRGTGVWLQHF. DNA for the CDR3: TGTGCCAGCAGGGGGACAGGGGTGTGGCTCCAGCATTTT.

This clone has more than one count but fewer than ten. Written as DNA, the CDR3 is TGTGCCAGTAGTATCACTAGCGGCTACAATGAGCAGTTCTTC. The encoded protein is CASSITSGYNEQFF. The V gene is TRBV19, the J gene TRBJ2-1, with TRBD2 matching 8 bases. The CDR3 is 14 amino acids. With 3 bases clipped from V and 3 bases from J, the junction kept 1 base outside the gene matches. Germline V lookup: CDR1 LNHDA, CDR2 SQIVND (reference sequence).

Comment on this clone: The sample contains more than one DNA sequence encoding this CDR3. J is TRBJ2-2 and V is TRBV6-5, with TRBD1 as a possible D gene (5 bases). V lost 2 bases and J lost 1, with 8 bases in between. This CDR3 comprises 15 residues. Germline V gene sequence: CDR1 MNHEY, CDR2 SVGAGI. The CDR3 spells CASSYSTGNTGELFF. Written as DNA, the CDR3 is TGTGCCAGCAGTTACAGTACAGGGAACACCGGGGAGCTGTTTTTT.

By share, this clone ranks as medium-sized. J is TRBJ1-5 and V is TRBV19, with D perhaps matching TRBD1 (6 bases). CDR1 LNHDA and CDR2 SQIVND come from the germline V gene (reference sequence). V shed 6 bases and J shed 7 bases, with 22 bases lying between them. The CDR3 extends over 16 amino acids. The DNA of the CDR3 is TGTGCCAGTAGAAACCCCTGGGACATTCTGGGGCAGCCCCAGCATTTT. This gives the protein CASRNPWDILGQPQHF.

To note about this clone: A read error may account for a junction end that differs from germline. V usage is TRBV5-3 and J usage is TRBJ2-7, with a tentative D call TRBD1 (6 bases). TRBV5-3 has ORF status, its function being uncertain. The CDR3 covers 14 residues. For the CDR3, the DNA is TGTGCCAGCAGCTTTAGGGGGAGCTCCTACGAGCAGTACTTC. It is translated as CASSFRGSSYEQYF.

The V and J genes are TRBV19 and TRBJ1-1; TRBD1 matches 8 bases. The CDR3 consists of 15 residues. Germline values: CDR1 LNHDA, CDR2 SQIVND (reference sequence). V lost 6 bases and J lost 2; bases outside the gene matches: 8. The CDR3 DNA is TGTGCCAGTAGATCGACAGGGGCTTATAACACTGAAGCTTTCTTT. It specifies CASRSTGAYNTEAFF. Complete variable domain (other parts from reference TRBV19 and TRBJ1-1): DGGITQSPKYLFRKEGQNVTLSCEQNLNHDAMYWYRQDPGQGLRLIYYSQIVNDFQKGDIAEGYSVSREKKESFPLTVTSAQKNPTAFYLCASRSTGAYNTEAFFGQGTRLTVV.

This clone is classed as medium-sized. The CDR3 region has the DNA TGTGCCAGCAGAATACAGGGACCAGGAAACACCATATATTTT. This encodes CASRIQGPGNTIYF. The V gene is TRBV28, the J gene TRBJ1-3; possible D gene TRBD1, 6 bases. The germline V gene has CDR1 MDHEN and CDR2 SYDVKM. Trimming pared 6 bases from V and 4 bases from J, leaving 13 bases between. CDR3 size: 14 residues.

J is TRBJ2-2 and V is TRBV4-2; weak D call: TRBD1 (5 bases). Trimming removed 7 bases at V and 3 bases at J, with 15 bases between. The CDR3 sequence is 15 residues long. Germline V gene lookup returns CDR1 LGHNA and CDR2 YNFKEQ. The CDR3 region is CASTWRTLDTGELFF. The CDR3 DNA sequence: TGTGCCAGCACCTGGCGGACACTGGACACCGGGGAGCTGTTTTTT.